The rows below give T cell receptor beta chains drawn from one sample of a study of shared clonotypes between healthy human individuals. Data came from immunoSEQ multiplex PCR; TCRdb stores just in-frame clones and leaves some out. Altogether fewer than 550,000 clones are present, roughly 85% being singletons, with the ten largest covering about an eighth. Sequencing was carried out using PBMCs. The receptors derive from a woman between 40 and 55 years old in good health. Some clones in this sample may be carry-over from other donors' samples. Both conserved end residues are part of each CDR3. A D gene is named only where the DNA matches it firmly. Rows may omit the clone size; those that give it use once, few, many or a size class.

cdr3_aa cdr3_nt v_call d_call j_call clone_size
CASSQEWVTEAFF TGTGCCAGCTCTCAAGAATGGGTCACTGAAGCTTTCTTT TRBV18 NA TRBJ1-1 NA
CASSRQLAGGTDTQYF TGTGCCAGCAGTCGCCAACTAGCGGGAGGGACAGATACGCAGTATTTT TRBV6-6 TRBD2 TRBJ2-3 NA
CASSPSLQGFPDTQYF TGTGCCAGCAGCCCTAGTCTACAGGGGTTTCCAGATACGCAGTATTTT TRBV7-6 TRBD1 TRBJ2-3 few
CASSLSAGLDEQYF TGCGCCAGCAGCCTTTCGGCAGGGCTCGACGAGCAGTACTTC TRBV5-1 NA TRBJ2-7 NA
CASSLAGGNTEAFF TGTGCCAGCAGCCTCGCGGGGGGGAACACTGAAGCTTTCTTT TRBV7-8 NA TRBJ1-1 NA
CASSVRNLGPYGYTF TGTGCCAGTAGTGTCCGAAACCTGGGGCCCTATGGCTACACCTTC TRBV19 NA TRBJ1-2 NA
CASSLDALTYEQYF TGCGCCAGCAGCTTGGACGCACTTACCTACGAGCAGTACTTC TRBV5-1 NA TRBJ2-7 NA
CASSASGNTEAFF TGTGCCAGCAGTGCATCAGGGAACACTGAAGCTTTCTTT TRBV2 NA TRBJ1-1 few
CASSKTGSLNQPQHF TGTGCCAGCAGCAAAACAGGGAGTCTAAACCAGCCCCAGCATTTT TRBV2 NA TRBJ1-5 once
CASSLGLGIPYEQYF TGTGCCAGCAGCTTGGGATTGGGGATACCCTACGAGCAGTACTTC TRBV5-4 NA TRBJ2-7 NA
CAWSGSVAGPKLFF TGTGCCTGGAGTGGGTCCGTGGCCGGTCCAAAACTGTTTTTT TRBV30 NA TRBJ1-4 NA
CASSVDGRGSEQYF TGTGCCAGCAGCGTAGACGGGAGGGGCTCCGAGCAGTACTTC TRBV9 TRBD2 TRBJ2-7 NA
CASSLRQGSTDTQYF TGTGCCAGCAGTCTCCGACAGGGGAGCACAGATACGCAGTATTTT TRBV9 TRBD1 TRBJ2-3 NA
CASSLDPGGEQYF TGCGCCAGCAGCTTGGACCCAGGGGGCGAGCAGTACTTC TRBV5-1 TRBD1 TRBJ2-7 NA
CATSRQGNQPQHF TGTGCCACCAGCAGACAGGGCAATCAGCCCCAGCATTTT TRBV15 NA TRBJ1-5 NA